Below are 3 T cell receptor beta chains sequenced from a single sample in a study of CD8 T cells in ankylosing spondylitis. MiXCR, run by TCRdb on the 5' RACE reads, gives a single entry per CDR3 protein. The table has about 400,000 distinct CDR3 sequences, 20% seen once; the top ten hold around 13%. The sample consisted of blood, either unsorted or a sorted T cell fraction (not recorded which). All receptors derive from a male donor with ankylosing spondylitis or in good health (not recorded which).

V gene TRBV7-9 combines with J gene TRBJ2-5; 13 nucleotides match TRBD2. Germline CDR1 and CDR2: SEHNR and FQNEAQ (reference sequence). CDR3 length: 15 amino acids. Trimming at V came to 8 bases and at J to 5 bases, leaving 8 bases not matched to a gene. CDR3 in amino acids: CASALTSGGLETQYF. CDR3 bases: TGTGCCAGCGCCCTGACTAGCGGGGGGCTCGAGACCCAGTACTTC. Full variable domain (outside the CDR3, taken from reference TRBV7-9 and TRBJ2-5): DTGVSQNPRHKITKRGQNVTFRCDPISEHNRLYWYRQTLGQGPEFLTYFQNEAQLEKSRLLSDRFSAERPKGSFSTLEIQRTEQGDSAMYLCASALTSGGLETQYFGPGTRLLVL.

Only a few counts were recorded for this clonotype. The chain combines TRBV12-3 or TRBV12-4 with TRBJ2-2; D unresolved. The V gene lost 4 bases and the J gene lost 5 bases, with 14 bases spanning the gap. There are 15 residues in the CDR3. The CDR3 DNA is TGTGCCAGCAGTTCGGAAGACCGATTTACCGGGGAGCTGTTTTTT. Residues: CASSSEDRFTGELFF.

The J gene is TRBJ2-5, the V gene TRBV25-1, with 11 bases that match TRBD2. The V gene's germline CDR1 is MGHDK and CDR2 SYGVNS. Trimming at V came to 5 bases and at J to 2 bases, leaving 7 bases not matched to a gene. The CDR3 extends over 16 amino acids. CDR3 sequence: CASSTLAGAIQETQYF. The DNA for the CDR3 is TGTGCCAGCAGTACACTAGCGGGGGCCATACAAGAGACCCAGTACTTC.